Reported below is one T cell receptor beta chain. Its antigen is not known. MiXCR was run by TCRdb on the reads, yielding one entry per CDR3 protein. There are 570,000 or so distinct CDR3 sequences in the sample; over 35% occur only once, and around 48% lies in the top ten. This sample is part of a study of T cell repertoires in cytomegalovirus infection. The sample was cultured PBMCs, taken from culture after CMV antigen stimulation. The sequence was obtained from a human donor in good health (CMV status not recorded). Some clones in this sample may be carry-over from other donors' samples.

CDR3 amino acids: CASSLRWGQGIYNEQFF. The CDR3 region has the DNA TGTGCCAGCAGCTTAAGGTGGGGACAGGGGATATACAATGAGCAGTTCTTC. This rearrangement joins TRBV7-8 to TRBJ2-1, with 10 bases matching TRBD1. V lost 2 bases and J lost 4; bases outside the gene matches: 8. The CDR3 is 17 amino acids. CDR1 and CDR2 from the germline V gene are SGHVS and FQNEAQ.